One sample yielded the 15 T cell receptor beta chains listed below, sequenced in a study of Ad26.COV2.S vaccination and SARS-CoV-2 variants (dated by TCRdb to the early 2020s). Libraries were built with the immunoSEQ multiplex PCR assay. The table was pulled from immuneACCESS by TCRdb, which kept in-frame rearrangements only. Such tables lose some clones; where checked, under half of the loss comes from unresolved V genes, and the rest has no known cause. This sample holds 400,000 to 500,000 clones; 85% to 90% were observed only once. The ten largest make up 2% to 3% of the sample. The intended sense of this specimen's treatment or condition label: roughly 20 received Ad26.COV2.S at low or high dose, single or two shots; about 5 received placebo; per-sample allocation not given. For vaccine and placebo recipients, repertoires were sequenced using samples collected on day 63 after the first injection.

The sample in question was peripheral blood, obtained in a trial of Ad26.COV2.S vaccine versus placebo. The receptors were gathered from a person between 18 and 65 years old who received the Ad26.COV2.S COVID-19 vaccine or a placebo.

The rearrangement links TRBV7-9 to TRBJ2-4, with D maybe TRBD1 (6 bases). Germline V lookup: CDR1 SEHNR, CDR2 FQNEAQ (reference sequence). Trimming pared 3 bases from V and 0 bases from J, leaving 18 bases between. The length of the CDR3 is 18 residues. The CDR3 here is CASSFPPGQDLAKNIQYF. The CDR3 DNA follows: TGTGCCAGCAGCTTCCCACCGGGACAAGACCTAGCCAAAAACATTCAGTACTTC. The variable domain in full, with the rest retrieved from reference TRBV7-9 and TRBJ2-4, is DTGVSQNPRHKITKRGQNVTFRCDPISEHNRLYWYRQTLGQGPEFLTYFQNEAQLEKSRLLSDRFSAERPKGSFSTLEIQRTEQGDSAMYLCASSFPPGQDLAKNIQYFGAGTRLSVL.

The chain recombines TRBV29-1 with TRBJ1-2; D not resolved. Germline values: CDR1 SQVTM, CDR2 ANQGSEA. Trimming took 6 bases from V and 5 from J, leaving 13 bases between them. The CDR3 is 12 amino acids. As DNA, the CDR3 is TGCAGCGTCCCTACGGGCCCTTATGGCTACACCTTC. Its translation: CSVPTGPYGYTF.

This chain connects TRBV4-1 to TRBJ1-6, with 9 bases aligning to TRBD1. Trimming took 4 bases from V and 9 from J; bases not matched to a gene: 7. This CDR3 is 15 amino acids long. Germline CDR1 MGHRA, CDR2 YSYEKL. The CDR3 is CASSPGTGMGSPLHF. DNA of the CDR3: TGCGCCAGCAGCCCCGGGACAGGGATGGGTTCACCCCTCCACTTT.

The chain joins TRBV5-1 to TRBJ1-5; D not certain. Germline V gene data show CDR1 as SGHRS and CDR2 as YFSETQ. V lost 2 bases, J lost 8 bases, and 11 bases lay in between. There are 13 residues in the CDR3. The DNA for the CDR3 is TGCGCCAGCAGCTTAGCGCCCCAGGAGCCCCAGCATTTT. Protein: CASSLAPQEPQHF. Complete variable domain (other parts from reference TRBV5-1 and TRBJ1-5): KAGVTQTPRYLIKTRGQQVTLSCSPISGHRSVSWYQQTPGQGLQFLFEYFSETQRNKGNFPGRFSGRQFSNSRSEMNVSTLELGDSALYLCASSLAPQEPQHFGDGTRLSIL.

The chain recombines TRBV23-1 with TRBJ2-7; the match to TRBD2 covers 12 bases. TRBV23-1 is an open reading frame, and its role is uncertain. With V trimmed by 7 bases and J by 0 bases, 13 bases remained unmatched. CDR3 length: 18 amino acids. In DNA form, the CDR3 reads TGCGCCAGCACCCAAGGTACTAGCGGGAGGCGGAGCTCCTACGAGCAGTACGTC. Translated, it gives CASTQGTSGRRSSYEQYV.

The chain employs TRBV18 and TRBJ2-5; D might be TRBD2 (5 bases). CDR1 and CDR2 (germline): KGHSH, LQKENI. V lost 1 base to trimming and J lost 4 bases, with 13 bases between them. The CDR3 extends over 15 amino acids. CDR3 loop: CASSPQGGSPETQYF. DNA of the CDR3: TGTGCCAGCTCACCACAAGGAGGTTCCCCAGAGACCCAGTACTTC.

The gene calls are TRBV4-3 and TRBJ1-2; TRBD1 aligns across 7 bases. The V segment lost 0 bases and the J segment 2 bases; nucleotides outside the gene matches: 3. CDR3 length: 15 amino acids. Per germline, CDR1 LGHNA and CDR2 YSLEER. The DNA of the CDR3 is TGCGCCAGCAGCCAAGATTCACAGGGGAACTATGGCTACACCTTC. This sequence encodes CASSQDSQGNYGYTF.

In this sample, this clone turned up once. The J gene is TRBJ2-7, the V gene TRBV29-1; 7 positions agree with TRBD2. In germline, CDR1 is SQVTM, CDR2 ANQGSEA. The J segment lost 5 bases and the V segment lost 4 bases, leaving 5 bases of the junction unmatched. The CDR3 contains 12 residues. CDR3 region: CSVAPGGDEQYF. The CDR3 DNA is TGCAGCGTTGCCCCTGGGGGGGACGAGCAGTACTTC.

CDR3 bases: TGTGCCAGCCGAGGGACAGGGGAAGAGACCCAGTACTTC. This sequence encodes CASRGTGEETQYF. The chain is built from TRBV6-7 and TRBJ2-5; 10 bases are shared with TRBD1. TRBV6-7 is an ORF, with its function uncertain. The V segment lost 8 bases and the J segment 3 bases; nucleotides outside the gene matches: 3. This CDR3 has 13 residues.

V gene TRBV2 combines with J gene TRBJ2-2, with D perhaps matching TRBD2 (5 bases). V was trimmed by 8 bases and J by 6 bases, leaving 13 bases between them. The CDR3 is 13 amino acids. The V gene's germline CDR1 is SNHLY and CDR2 FYNNEI. The CDR3 coding sequence is TGTGCCAGCCATGGCCAGAGGGCCGGGGAGCTGTTTTTT. Protein sequence: CASHGQRAGELFF.

V usage is TRBV29-1 and J usage is TRBJ1-2; no definite D call. V was trimmed by 0 bases and J by 5 bases, leaving 13 bases between them. The CDR3 totals 14 residues. The germline V gene has CDR1 SQVTM and CDR2 ANQGSEA. DNA of the CDR3: TGCAGCGTTGAAGATGACCGTCCCCCTTATGGCTACACCTTC. Translating it yields CSVEDDRPPYGYTF.

The V call is TRBV3-1 (or the pseudogene TRBV3-2), the J call TRBJ2-7; 7 bases match TRBD2. CDR3 length equals 17 residues. The trim removed 1 base at V and 0 bases at J, leaving 9 bases unmatched. Germline assignment: CDR1 LGHDT and CDR2 YNNKEL (reference sequence). The CDR3 DNA reads as TGTGCCAGCAGCCAAGCCGAACTAGCGCTGAGCTCCTACGAGCAGTACGTC. Encoded protein: CASSQAELALSSYEQYV.

The DNA of the CDR3 is TGTGCCAGCAGACCGTGGACGGACAATGAGCTTGCGCAGTACTTC. Encoded protein: CASRPWTDNELAQYF. The chain is built from TRBV27 and TRBJ2-7, with D tentatively TRBD1 (5 bases). This CDR3 is built from 15 residues. From germline, CDR1 is MNHEY and CDR2 SMNVEV (reference sequence). The V gene lost 6 bases and the J gene lost 9 bases, with 24 bases spanning the gap.

The chain couples TRBV3-1 (or the pseudogene TRBV3-2) to TRBJ2-3; 7 bases map to TRBD2. The CDR3 has 13 residues. The V gene's germline CDR1 is LGHDT and CDR2 YNNKEL (reference sequence). V was pared by 8 bases and J by 1 base, with 3 bases of the junction left unmatched. The CDR3 spells CASLRGGTDTQYF. The CDR3 region has the DNA TGTGCCAGCCTCCGGGGGGGCACAGATACGCAGTATTTT.

With regard to this clone: Additional DNA sequences in this sample encode the identical CDR3. V usage is TRBV18 and J usage is TRBJ2-7; 10 bases agree with TRBD1. Germline lookup yields CDR1 KGHSH and CDR2 LQKENI. The trim removed 6 bases at V and 4 bases at J, leaving 6 bases unmatched. This CDR3 comprises 14 residues. The CDR3 DNA reads as TGTGCCAGCTCGCCCGGGACAGGGGATTACGAGCAGTACTTC. This gives the protein CASSPGTGDYEQYF.